This TCR beta chain originates from a study of cytomegalovirus exposure and HLA in healthy donors. After removal of 5 bases from V and 5 bases from J, the junction contained 4 bases not matched to a gene. The CDR3 runs 12 residues. The germline V gene encodes CDR1 SQVTM and CDR2 ANQGSEA. Method: immunoSEQ multiplex PCR; TCRdb's copy keeps in-frame clones and lacks some. The sample consists of about 130,000 clones, roughly 90% of them appearing once. The rearrangement joins TRBV29-1 to TRBJ1-1; 8 bases are a match to TRBD1. Sequencing used PBMCs. The receptor was isolated from a man aged 25-45 years in good health and CMV-seronegative. CDR3: CSVLQGVTEAFF. The DNA of the CDR3 is TGCAGCGTTCTACAGGGGGTAACTGAAGCTTTCTTT. Filled out from reference TRBV29-1 and TRBJ1-1, the complete variable domain reads SAVISQKPSRDICQRGTSLTIQCQVDSQVTMMFWYRQQPGQSLTLIATANQGSEATYESGFVIDKFPISRPNLTFSTLTVSNMSPEDSSIYLCSVLQGVTEAFFGQGTRLTVV.